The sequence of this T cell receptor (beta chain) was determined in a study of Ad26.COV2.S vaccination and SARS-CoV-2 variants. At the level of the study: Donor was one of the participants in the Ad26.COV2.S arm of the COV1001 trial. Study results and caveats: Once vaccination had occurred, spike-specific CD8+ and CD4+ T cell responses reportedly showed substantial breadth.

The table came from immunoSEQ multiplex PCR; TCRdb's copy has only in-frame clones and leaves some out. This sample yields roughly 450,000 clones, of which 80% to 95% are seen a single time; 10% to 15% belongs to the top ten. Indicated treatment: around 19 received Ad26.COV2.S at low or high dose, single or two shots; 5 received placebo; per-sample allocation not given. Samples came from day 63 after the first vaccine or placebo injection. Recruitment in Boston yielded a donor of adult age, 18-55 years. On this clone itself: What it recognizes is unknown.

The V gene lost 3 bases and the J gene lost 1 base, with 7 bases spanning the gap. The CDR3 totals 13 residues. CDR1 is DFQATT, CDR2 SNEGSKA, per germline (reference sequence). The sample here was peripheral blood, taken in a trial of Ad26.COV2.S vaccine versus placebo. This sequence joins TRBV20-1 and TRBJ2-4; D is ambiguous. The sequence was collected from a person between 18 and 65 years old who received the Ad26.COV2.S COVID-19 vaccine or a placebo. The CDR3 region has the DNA TGCAGTGCTAGTCCTGGTGCCAAAAACATTCAGTACTTC. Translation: CSASPGAKNIQYF.